This record looks at one T cell receptor beta chain sequence and its context. No cognate antigen has been identified for it. Base qualities are missing; no much larger clone stands one base away. The data stem from a study of cytomegalovirus exposure and HLA in healthy donors (dated by TCRdb to about 2017). In terms of the full investigation: According to an earlier analysis of a few hundred of the donors, some 180 million T cells yielded roughly 100 million unique TCR beta sequences and approximately 280 Gb of sequence data. Because of strong linkage in the cohort, roughly 5 DR-DQ haplotypes were treated as single units for association and clustering. All discovery cohort repertoires had been generated on a single sequencing platform. Among 300 to 500 genotyped donors of the cohort, an average of around 220,000 unique TCR beta nucleotide sequences was sequenced per donor, of which roughly 17% were non-productive. The study combined high-throughput TCR immunosequencing, statistical association of individual TCRs with disease status, and machine learning to predict cytomegalovirus infection status. HLA typing included class I and class II loci at four-digit resolution. The T cell repertoires of under 700 subjects were profiled by immunosequencing and related to cytomegalovirus serostatus. Alongside the repertoire data, information on donor age, sex, ethnicity and CMV serostatus was compiled. Genome-wide SNP genotypes for about 65% of the 666 donors were used in a later genetic analysis, which treated that subset as a discovery cohort. Rather than drawing on any new phenotypic data, the later analysis identified candidate immune exposures from TCR beta sequences and the way those sequences occurred across donors. The number of typed donors differed by locus: 629-630 for A, B, C, DRB1 and DQB1; 522 for DQA1; fewer than 610 for DPA1; and around 450 for DPB1. In addition to the first cohort of approximately 670 subjects, a separate validation cohort of 130 or so different subjects was used. The genetic ancestry cluster associated with self-reported Caucasian donors included 81% of the 300 to 400 genotyped donors. A later analysis re-analyzed previously published TCR beta repertoires from hundreds of donors and added high-resolution HLA genotyping to study TCR occurrence patterns. An earlier analysis of around 580 of the donors used high-throughput TCR beta sequencing to judge whether each TCR beta V gene segment behaved as functional or pseudogenic. The study aimed to test whether cataloging public T cell receptors could reveal signatures of past pathogen exposure. About 280 gigabases of sequencing data and 70 million to 95 million unique TCR sequences made up an early release that covered fewer than 650 HLA-typed donors. The paper as a whole reports these results and caveats: According to a later analysis, TCR association rates differed among HLA loci, with DRB1 alleles showing the most associated TCRs and HLA-C alleles showing the fewest. A later analysis found that most CMV-associated TCR beta chains appeared HLA-restricted, with HLA associations seemingly driven largely by CMV exposure. Broadly in line with IMGT annotations, most TCR beta V segments showed up in productive rearrangements about 90% or about 30% of the time in an earlier analysis of several hundred of the donors. A few of the identified cytomegalovirus-associated TCR beta chains were confirmed in vitro to be specific for cytomegalovirus antigens. A total of 150 to 200 TCR beta chains were listed by the study as associated with cytomegalovirus. At a false discovery rate of 0.05, a later analysis linked around 17,000 TCR beta sequences to specific HLA alleles. A cluster of highly shared sequence variants was judged likely to be a technical artifact of the sequencing pipeline. Across donors, most TCR sequences were observed very rarely, whereas some public TCRs were present in many individuals. According to a later analysis, parvovirus B19, influenza, CMV and Epstein-Barr virus appeared linked to several top co-occurrence clusters. A further reported finding was that TCR beta sequences accurately predicted the HLA-A and HLA-B alleles for most subjects in the first cohort. A later genetic analysis associated a missense DCLRE1C variant with V-gene and J-gene trimming of TCR beta chains, and an independent cohort replicated the association. The authors suggested that the approach could potentially be extended to other disease states and immunological phenotypes. HLA typing was unavailable for some donors at each locus, so association tests used only the typed subset. Correlated functional status among segregating V segments might reflect linkage disequilibrium, but an unknown experimental factor could not be ruled out. Compared with equally common non-associated chains, HLA-associated TCR beta chains in a later analysis were more clonally expanded and had lower generation probabilities. Assigning TCR associations to individual alleles was difficult when HLA alleles, especially DR and DQ, strongly co-occurred. This cohort had only TCR beta chains sequenced, and the lack of alpha or paired-chain data limited which features could be detected. Roughly uniform sequencing depth across donors was assumed in presence/absence analyses, although this assumption may not hold. The 87-base-pair reads could not distinguish some IMGT-functional V segments, including TRBV6-2 and TRBV6-3, so those segments were excluded. Because counts were too low, about 15 rarely observed V segments, including chromosome 9 orphons, were left out of the earlier analysis of about 620 of the donors. CMV serostatus was the only immune exposure information available for the cohort. A later genetic analysis reported fewer N-insertions in productive TCRs among donors in an Asian-associated ancestry cluster than the approximately 700-donor mean. The classifier was reported to diagnose cytomegalovirus status with high specificity and sensitivity in both the original cohort and the validation cohort.

The cohort comprised several hundred healthy bone marrow donors. At the time of sampling, all cohort members were nominally healthy, though unrecorded immune exposures were likely present. The donor was CMV seronegative and belonged to the group of 350 or so seronegative cohort members. A peripheral blood sample was collected from each donor, and TCR beta sequencing was performed on peripheral blood mononuclear cells. The Qiagen DNeasy Blood Extraction Kit was used to extract genomic DNA from the blood cell samples. The germline ends are 6 bases apart after V is trimmed by 0 bases and J by 5 bases. From the germline V gene, CDR1 is SGHRS and CDR2 is YFSETQ. The CDR3 spans 13 residues, from the cysteine through the phenylalanine. The kept DNA is CDR3 alone, 39 bases in frame from the first base. Library construction relied on the immunoSEQ multiplex PCR assay. For the multiplex PCR, a mixture combining 60 forward primers for TCR Vbeta segments and 13 reverse primers for TCR Jbeta segments was used. The CDR3 region of rearranged TCR beta genes was amplified from genomic DNA with a multiplex PCR assay. The amplified TCR beta libraries were sequenced on the Illumina HiSeq System as 87-base-pair reads. On the authors' methods: In a later analysis, approximately 74 million unique TCR beta chains were counted across the roughly 670 repertoires, and about 9.9 million of these chains were shared by at least two donors. Raw reads were error-corrected and collapsed into unique sequences with a nearest-neighbor algorithm that merged closely related sequences to remove PCR and sequencing errors. To assign V, D and J gene segments, CDR3 sequences were aligned to IMGT reference sequences. For a sequence to be retained, at least a six-nucleotide match to both a V gene segment and a J gene segment was required. A rearrangement counted as productive if the CDR3 had no stop codons and remained in frame with V and J, and every other rearrangement counted as non-productive. CDR3 was defined by IMGT convention, running from the second conserved V-encoded cysteine to the conserved J-encoded phenylalanine. In an earlier analysis of approximately 500 of the donors, sequences lacking an unambiguous match to a single V gene segment were excluded. In an earlier analysis of 450 to 750 of the donors, a V segment was called functional when productive rearrangements were above 56.7%, and segregating when the standard deviation between donors exceeded 5%. A statistical classification framework was built to diagnose cytomegalovirus status from the catalog of TCR beta chain sequences. In a later analysis, V and J genes were assigned by comparing TCR nucleotide sequences against IMGT/GENE-DB human TR gene sequences. The TCRdist pipeline was used in a later analysis to assign CDR3 sequences and most-parsimonious VDJ recombination scenarios. In a later analysis, each TCR beta chain was defined by its CDR3 amino acid sequence together with its V-gene family, and reads without a unique V-gene family were excluded. As a way to deal with suspected cross-contamination and a sequencing artifact, a later analysis dropped more than 500 nucleotide sequences that were highly shared and had low generation probability. In a later analysis, a clonal expansion index for each public chain was calculated from normalized within-repertoire ranks of inferred template counts. A later analysis computed generation probabilities with a VDJ recombination model fitted to out-of-frame rearrangements, and checked the results against IGoR. A later analysis scored TCR-TCR, TCR-HLA and TCR-CMV co-occurrence with hypergeometric tests, applying a repertoire-size bias correction to TCR pairs. A later analysis estimated false discovery rates by permuting HLA or CMV assignments 20 times. In a later analysis, co-occurring TCRs were grouped with DBSCAN, and TCRdist sequence similarity was added when clustering was performed within HLA-allele-positive subsets. For co-occurrence clustering, repertoires with fewer than 30,000 or more than 120,000 public chains were excluded, along with several repertoires with anomalous nucleotide sharing. Sourced from immuneACCESS, this table was stored by TCRdb with only in-frame sequences that have V and J called. A share of the clones is absent; for the studies checked, an unresolved V gene accounts for under half, and the remainder has no known explanation. V and J calls and clone size are as listed in that table; D and trimming were resolved from the DNA. The sample table holds roughly 86,000 clones, of which around 66% were seen once. Clones ranked in the top ten supply about 3.9% of the sample.

Recombination joined TRBV5-1 with TRBJ2-1, with the D gene not confidently named. This clonotype was sampled from a man under 40 in good health and CMV-seronegative. The sequencing input was PBMCs. The bases read TGCGCCAGCAGCTTGGCCCCCGACAATGAGCAGTTCTTC. The resulting protein is CASSLAPDNEQFF.